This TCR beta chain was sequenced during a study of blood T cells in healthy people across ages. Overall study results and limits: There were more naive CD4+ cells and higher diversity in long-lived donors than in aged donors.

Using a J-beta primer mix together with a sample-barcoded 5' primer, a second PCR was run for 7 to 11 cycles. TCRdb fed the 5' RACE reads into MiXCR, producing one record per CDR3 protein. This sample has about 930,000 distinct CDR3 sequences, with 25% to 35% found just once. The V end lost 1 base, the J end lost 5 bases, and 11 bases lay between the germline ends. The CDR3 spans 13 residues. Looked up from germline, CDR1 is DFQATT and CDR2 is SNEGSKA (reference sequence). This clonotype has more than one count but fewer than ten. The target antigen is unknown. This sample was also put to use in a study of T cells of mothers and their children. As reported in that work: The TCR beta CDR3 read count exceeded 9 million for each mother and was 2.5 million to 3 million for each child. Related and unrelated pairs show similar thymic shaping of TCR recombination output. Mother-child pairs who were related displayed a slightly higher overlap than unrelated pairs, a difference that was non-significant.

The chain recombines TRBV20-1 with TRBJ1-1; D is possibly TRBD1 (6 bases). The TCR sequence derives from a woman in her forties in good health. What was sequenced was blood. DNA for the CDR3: TGCAGTGCTAGAGTAGGGGGAGAGACTGAAGCTTTCTTT. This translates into CSARVGGETEAFF.